The clone carrying this T cell receptor (beta chain) came up a few times. One end of the junction varies from germline; a read error may be responsible. Thyroid ultrasound, orbital computed tomography, TRAb, serum thyroxine and clinical symptoms formed the basis of diagnosis. RNA served as the template for amplifying TCR beta CDR3 regions. After a first-round RT-PCR with HTBI primers, a second-round multiplex PCR was run. TCRdb redid the calling of the multiplex PCR reads with MiXCR, one entry per CDR3 protein. The data contain about 1.1 million distinct CDR3 sequences, less than 45% of them singletons. The data are from a study of Graves' ophthalmopathy and Graves' hyperthyroidism. This sequence was found in an adult man with Graves' hyperthyroidism. The sequencing input was peripheral blood or thyroid tissue (not recorded which).

CDR3 residues: CASSYTRGKSEAFF. The CDR3, as DNA: TGTGCCAGCAGTTACACACGGGGAAAGTCTGAAGCTTTCTTT. This chain uses TRBV10-3 with TRBJ1-1; no reliable D call. CDR1 is ENHRY, CDR2 SYGVKD, per germline. The CDR3 is 14 residues long.